This passage covers 9 T cell receptor beta chains from one sample sequenced in a study of cytomegalovirus exposure and HLA in healthy donors. The study ran its PCR with 60 Vbeta and 13 Jbeta primers. TCRdb's copy holds only in-frame clones and misses some; the assay was immunoSEQ multiplex PCR. Of 150,000 to 200,000 clones in the sample, roughly 85% were seen once. The sequencing input was PBMCs. Source of these receptors: a woman between 45 and 65 years old in good health and CMV-seronegative.

Remarks on this clone: The same CDR3 is also encoded by other DNA sequences in this sample. The chain uses TRBV2 and TRBJ1-1, with D hard to call. From germline, CDR1 is SNHLY and CDR2 FYNNEI. V gave up 7 bases and J gave up 0 bases, with 9 bases separating them. The CDR3 consists of 13 residues. This chain's CDR3 is CASTRVMNTEAFF. CDR3 DNA: TGTGCCAGCACGAGGGTCATGAACACTGAAGCTTTCTTT.

The chain recombines TRBV28 with TRBJ2-4; TRBD1 matches at 8 bases. Germline V CDR1 and CDR2: MDHEN, SYDVKM. This CDR3 contains 16 residues. Trimming took 2 bases from V and 0 from J; bases not matched to a gene: 3. CDR3: CASSLGDRGAKNIQYF. For the CDR3, the DNA is TGTGCCAGCAGTTTAGGAGACAGGGGAGCCAAAAACATTCAGTACTTC.

The chain is built from TRBV5-1 and TRBJ2-7; D gene unclear. CDR1 and CDR2 from the germline V gene are SGHRS and YFSETQ. This CDR3 has 12 amino acids. V lost 4 bases, J lost 2 bases, and 7 bases lay in between. The CDR3 DNA follows: TGCGCCAGCAGCCTCGGTGCCTACGAGCAGTACTTC. Protein sequence: CASSLGAYEQYF.

This chain uses TRBV10-1 with TRBJ2-7, with 7 bases aligning to TRBD1. The germline gives CDR1 WNHNN, CDR2 SYGVQD (reference sequence). This CDR3 is built from 13 residues. V lost 5 bases, J lost 7 bases, and 8 bases stayed unmatched. The CDR3 nucleotides are TGCGCCAGCAGTCGAGTACAGGGGCGGGAGCAGTACTTC. It is translated as CASSRVQGREQYF.

Of note for this clone: Other DNA sequences in the sample encode the same CDR3. The rearrangement joins TRBV18 to TRBJ2-7, with 7 bases matching TRBD2. Trimming took 3 bases from V and 1 from J; bases not matched to a gene: 6. This CDR3 spans 15 amino acids. Germline V CDR1 and CDR2: KGHSH, LQKENI. CDR3 amino acids: CASSPLSSGSYEQYF. DNA for the CDR3: TGTGCCAGCTCACCCCTTTCTAGCGGATCCTACGAGCAGTACTTC.

The genes are TRBV2 and TRBJ1-1; possibly TRBD1 for D (5 bases). Between the trimmed V and J ends, which lost 5 bases and 0 bases, there was a span of 10 bases. This CDR3 region has 14 residues. Germline V gene data show CDR1 as SNHLY and CDR2 as FYNNEI. The CDR3 region has the DNA TGTGCCAGCAGTCGACAGAGCCTGAACACTGAAGCTTTCTTT. Amino acids: CASSRQSLNTEAFF.

V is TRBV18 and J is TRBJ2-1; the D gene is possibly TRBD2 (5 bases). Trimming pared 2 bases from V and 4 bases from J, leaving 15 bases between. The CDR3 runs 16 residues. Germline V gene lookup returns CDR1 KGHSH and CDR2 LQKENI. For the CDR3, the DNA is TGTGCCAGCTCACCAACCTTGGGCTCGGGGTACAATGAGCAGTTCTTC. This codes for CASSPTLGSGYNEQFF.

The chain links TRBV7-2 to TRBJ2-5; D may be TRBD2 (5 bases). Trimming removed 2 bases from V and 5 bases from J, with 15 bases in between. The CDR3 spans 15 residues. The germline CDR1 and CDR2 sequences are SGHTA and FQGNSA. CDR3 protein: CASSLRRAIGETQYF. The CDR3 bases are TGTGCCAGCAGCTTAAGGCGGGCCATCGGGGAGACCCAGTACTTC.

The rearrangement uses TRBV5-4 and TRBJ1-1; no firm D call. Germline V lookup: CDR1 SGHNT, CDR2 YYREEE (reference sequence). The CDR3 contains 14 residues. Trimming left V 0 bases short and J 1 base short, with 7 bases between. CDR3 DNA: TGTGCCAGCAGCTTGGGACACCAGAACACTGAAGCTTTCTTT. Encoded protein: CASSLGHQNTEAFF.